Presented here are 13 T cell receptor beta chains from one specimen sequenced in a study of neurological immune-mediated disorders (dated by TCRdb to between 2017 and 2020). Receptors were amplified or captured by 5' RACE. Sequencing was performed on an Illumina HiSeq 2500. TCRdb reanalyzed the raw reads on its own, using fastp at Q25 for trimming and MiXCR for clone calling, and kept in-frame beta chains. A single entry per CDR3 protein holds the most common genes and DNA from its merged rows. Counted in this sample were some 28,000 distinct CDR3 sequences; approximately 22% of them appeared once. Less than 35% of the sample is in the top ten clones. What was sequenced was CD4+ T cells from blood. These receptors were taken from a man aged 45 to 65 with HTLV-1-associated myelopathy (HAM/TSP).

This clonotype was recorded many times. V and J are TRBV9 and TRBJ2-1, with D unclear. V lost 4 bases, J lost 8 bases, and 7 bases lay in between. The CDR3 has 11 residues. In germline, CDR1 is SGDLS, CDR2 YYNGEE. The CDR3 region has the DNA TGTGCCAGCAGCCTAATGGATGAGCAGTTCTTC. Translation gives CASSLMDEQFF.

This clonotype has a count of ten or more. The chain uses TRBV12-3 or TRBV12-4 and TRBJ2-6; 11 bases fit TRBD2. This CDR3 has 16 residues. The trim removed 6 bases at V and 0 bases at J, leaving 1 base unmatched. CDR3 in amino acids: CASRLAGASGANVLTF. CDR3 DNA sequence: TGTGCCAGCAGACTAGCGGGGGCCTCTGGGGCCAACGTCCTGACTTTC.

This clonotype turned up a few times. CDR3 region: CASSPRGGGGSTGNEQFF. The CDR3 DNA reads TGTGCCAGCTCACCACGCGGCGGTGGCGGGTCTACGGGTAATGAGCAGTTCTTC. The chain links TRBV18 to TRBJ2-1; tentatively, D is TRBD2 (5 bases). Per the germline V gene, CDR1 is KGHSH and CDR2 is LQKENI. Trimming took off 1 base at V and 7 bases at J, with 23 bases between the two ends. This CDR3 has 18 residues.

This clonotype was counted many times. The chain joins TRBV2 to TRBJ1-4, with unresolved D. V was trimmed by 7 bases and J by 5 bases, leaving 11 bases between them. The CDR3 consists of 13 residues. Germline loops: CDR1 SNHLY, CDR2 FYNNEI. The CDR3, as DNA: TGTGCCAGCAATAAGATAAAGAATGAAAAACTGTTTTTT. Residues: CASNKIKNEKLFF.

This clonotype was observed a few times. This chain links TRBV20-1 with TRBJ2-1; 16 nucleotides align to TRBD2. V dropped 3 bases and J dropped 9; count of bases not matched to a gene: 5. Per the germline V gene, CDR1 is DFQATT and CDR2 is SNEGSKA (reference sequence). The CDR3 is 15 amino acids. The CDR3 DNA reads TGCAGTGCTAGCGGGACTAGCGGGGGGGCCGTTGAGCAGTTCTTC. Amino acids: CSASGTSGGAVEQFF.

This clonotype has a count of ten or more. J is TRBJ1-2 and V is TRBV20-1, with D perhaps TRBD1 (6 bases). Per germline, CDR1 DFQATT and CDR2 SNEGSKA (reference sequence). Trimming stripped 0 bases from V and 4 bases from J, with 12 bases between. CDR3 length equals 14 residues. This CDR3 reads CSARDGRGAYGYTF. The CDR3 DNA sequence: TGCAGTGCTAGAGATGGAAGGGGGGCCTATGGCTACACCTTC.

V usage is TRBV9 and J usage is TRBJ1-4, with a possible D match to TRBD1 (6 bases). V lost 0 bases and J 8 bases, leaving 17 bases between the germline ends. Germline CDR1 and CDR2: SGDLS and YYNGEE. This CDR3 is 16 amino acids long. CDR3 sequence reads: CASSVEVNRVLEKLFF. CDR3 nucleotides: TGTGCCAGCAGCGTAGAGGTGAACAGGGTTCTAGAAAAACTGTTTTTT.

The sample holds many counts of this clonotype. CDR3 DNA sequence: TGCGCCAGCAGCCGCGGGACAGGGGACTATGGCTACACCTTC. Protein sequence: CASSRGTGDYGYTF. The gene calls are TRBV5-1 and TRBJ1-2; 10 bases map to TRBD1. The CDR3 is 14 residues long. CDR1 and CDR2 from the germline V gene are SGHRS and YFSETQ. V lost 4 bases, J lost 3 bases, and 3 bases stayed unmatched.

This clonotype was recorded at least ten times. The V call is TRBV5-6, the J call TRBJ2-3; D is undetermined. The germline V gene encodes CDR1 SGHDT and CDR2 YYEEEE. The CDR3 has 16 amino acids. V was pared by 1 base and J by 3 bases, with 15 bases between. This CDR3 is CASSLYSIARTDTQYF. CDR3 nucleotide sequence: TGTGCCAGCAGCTTGTACTCCATTGCCAGGACAGATACGCAGTATTTT. Together with reference TRBV5-6 and TRBJ2-3, the CDR3 gives the full variable domain: DAGVTQSPTHLIKTRGQQVTLRCSPKSGHDTVSWYQQALGQGPQFIFQYYEEEERQRGNFPDRFSGHQFPNYSSELNVNALLLGDSALYLCASSLYSIARTDTQYFGPGTRLTVL.

This clonotype was picked up many times. The chain couples TRBV6-5 to TRBJ1-2, with TRBD1 matching over 7 bases. V gave up 7 bases and J gave up 3 bases; unmatched junction bases: 5. Germline assignment: CDR1 MNHEY and CDR2 SVGAGI. The CDR3 length is 13 residues. CDR3 loop: CASKGGSDYGYTF. For the CDR3, the DNA is TGTGCCAGCAAAGGGGGCAGTGACTATGGCTACACCTTC.

This clonotype was seen many times. The V gene is TRBV5-1, the J gene TRBJ2-1; D not resolved. From germline, CDR1 is SGHRS and CDR2 YFSETQ. Trimming removed 0 bases from V and 5 bases from J, with 9 bases in between. CDR3 length equals 14 residues. Here the CDR3 reads CASSLDSANNEQFF. CDR3 in DNA: TGCGCCAGCAGCTTGGACAGCGCCAACAATGAGCAGTTCTTC.

This clonotype appeared many times. The V call is TRBV20-1, the J call TRBJ2-5, with TRBD2 identical over 12 bases. V lost 5 bases, J lost 5 bases, and 3 bases stayed unmatched. CDR3 length: 13 residues. Germline V gene sequence: CDR1 DFQATT, CDR2 SNEGSKA (reference sequence). CDR3 DNA: TGCAGTGCTTCTACTAGCGGGGGGGAGACCCAGTACTTC. Protein sequence: CSASTSGGETQYF.

In this sample, this clonotype turned up many times. The V gene is TRBV5-1, the J gene TRBJ2-5, with D perhaps given as TRBD1 or TRBD2 (6 bases each). V lost 6 bases and J 4 bases, leaving 19 bases between the germline ends. The CDR3 consists of 15 residues. Looked up from germline, CDR1 is SGHRS and CDR2 is YFSETQ. CDR3 nucleotides: TGCGCCAGCACCCAGGGGCAGAGGAGGGGAGAGACCCAGTACTTC. This sequence encodes CASTQGQRRGETQYF.